The entry that follows covers one T cell receptor (beta chain) sequence. Its cognate antigen is unknown. Samples came from healthy bone marrow donors. The data were taken from a study of cytomegalovirus exposure and HLA in healthy donors. Study-level findings and limits: Many donors carried some public TCRs, although rarity characterized most TCR sequences. Later genetic work tied a missense DCLRE1C variant to beta-chain V and J trimming.

V was pared by 3 bases and J by 2 bases, with 15 bases between. Per germline, CDR1 MNHNY and CDR2 SVGAGI (reference sequence). This CDR3 region has 16 residues. Primers included in the PCR were 60 Vbeta and 13 Jbeta primers. The assay was immunoSEQ multiplex PCR, and TCRdb's table has in-frame clones only and misses some. The repertoire holds approximately 140,000 clones, with 75% to 80% as singletons. The rearrangement uses TRBV6-6 and TRBJ2-3, with D possibly being TRBD2 (5 bases). The clonotype originates from a man aged 35 to 55 in good health and CMV-seropositive. The sample taken for sequencing was PBMCs. The chain's CDR3 is CASSYALSGYTDTQYF. The CDR3 nucleotides read TGTGCCAGCAGTTATGCCCTATCGGGGTACACAGATACGCAGTATTTT.